This T cell receptor (beta chain) derives from a study of siplizumab effects on memory and regulatory T cells. Study findings and constraints: Mean Treg-derived proportions of mappable alloreactive CD4+ clones were around 72% for siplizumab and approximately 25% for controls.

Trimming shortened V by 2 bases and J by 11 bases, and 12 bases separated the two germline ends. The germline CDR1 and CDR2 sequences are WNHNN and SYGVQD (reference sequence). The CDR3 loop spans 12 amino acids. Generated by immunoSEQ multiplex PCR, the TCRdb table keeps only in-frame clones and is missing some. The data hold around 82,000 clones, with 93% observed a single time. This clone came up a few times. Its antigen is still unknown. The chain uses TRBV10-1 and TRBJ1-1; D is possibly TRBD1 (5 bases). Sequencing used CD8+ T cells sorted from blood. This clonotype originated in a human donor in good health. This CDR3 is CASSEGGQEAFF. The CDR3 DNA is TGCGCCAGCAGTGAGGGGGGTCAGGAGGCTTTCTTT.